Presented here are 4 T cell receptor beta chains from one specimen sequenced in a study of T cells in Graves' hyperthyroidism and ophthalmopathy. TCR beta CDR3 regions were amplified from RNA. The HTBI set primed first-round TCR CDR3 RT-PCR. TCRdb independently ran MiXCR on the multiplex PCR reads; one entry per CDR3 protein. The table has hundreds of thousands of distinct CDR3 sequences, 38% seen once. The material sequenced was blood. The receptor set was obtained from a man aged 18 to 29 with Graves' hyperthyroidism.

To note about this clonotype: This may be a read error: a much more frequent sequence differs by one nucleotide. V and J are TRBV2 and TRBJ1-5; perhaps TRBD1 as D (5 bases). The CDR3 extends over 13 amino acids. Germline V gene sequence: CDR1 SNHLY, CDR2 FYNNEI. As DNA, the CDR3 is TGTGCCATCAGTGTAGGGGACCTGCAGCCCCAGCATTTT. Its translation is CAISVGDLQPQHF.

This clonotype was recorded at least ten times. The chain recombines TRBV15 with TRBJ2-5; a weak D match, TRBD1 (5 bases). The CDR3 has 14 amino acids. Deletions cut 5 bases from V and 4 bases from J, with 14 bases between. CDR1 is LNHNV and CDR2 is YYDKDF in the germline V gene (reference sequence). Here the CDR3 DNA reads TGTGCCACCAGCGGGGCCCAGATCGCAGAGACCCAGTACTTC. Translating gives CATSGAQIAETQYF.

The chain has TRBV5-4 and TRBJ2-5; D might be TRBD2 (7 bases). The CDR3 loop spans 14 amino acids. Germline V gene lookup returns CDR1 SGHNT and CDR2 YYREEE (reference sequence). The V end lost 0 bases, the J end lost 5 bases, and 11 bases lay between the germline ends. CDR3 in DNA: TGTGCCAGCAGCTTGGGGCGGGGGCTCGAGACCCAGTACTTC. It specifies CASSLGRGLETQYF.

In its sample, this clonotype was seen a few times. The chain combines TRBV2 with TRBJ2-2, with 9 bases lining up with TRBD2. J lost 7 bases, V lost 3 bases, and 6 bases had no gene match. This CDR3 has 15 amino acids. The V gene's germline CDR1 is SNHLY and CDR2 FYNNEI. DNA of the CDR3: TGTGCCAGCAGTGAGGCGGGGGGGCCCAACGGGGAGCTGTTTTTT. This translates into CASSEAGGPNGELFF.